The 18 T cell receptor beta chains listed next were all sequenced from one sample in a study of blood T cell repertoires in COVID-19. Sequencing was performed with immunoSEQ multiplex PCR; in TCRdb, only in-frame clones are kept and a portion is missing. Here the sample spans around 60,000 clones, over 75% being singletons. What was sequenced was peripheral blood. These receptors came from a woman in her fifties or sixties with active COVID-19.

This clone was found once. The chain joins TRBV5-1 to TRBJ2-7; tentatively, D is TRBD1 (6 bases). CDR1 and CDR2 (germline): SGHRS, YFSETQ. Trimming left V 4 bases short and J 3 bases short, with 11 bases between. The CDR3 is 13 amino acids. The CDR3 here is CASSDPGDYEQYF. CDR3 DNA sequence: TGCGCCAGCAGCGACCCAGGGGACTACGAGCAGTACTTC.

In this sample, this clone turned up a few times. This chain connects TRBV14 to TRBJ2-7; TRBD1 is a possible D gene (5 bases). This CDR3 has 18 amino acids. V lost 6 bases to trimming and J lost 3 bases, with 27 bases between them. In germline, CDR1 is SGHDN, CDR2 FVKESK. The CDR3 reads CASSLAGAFRSIFYEQYF. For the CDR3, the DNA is TGTGCCAGCAGTCTCGCTGGGGCCTTCAGATCTATCTTCTACGAGCAGTACTTC.

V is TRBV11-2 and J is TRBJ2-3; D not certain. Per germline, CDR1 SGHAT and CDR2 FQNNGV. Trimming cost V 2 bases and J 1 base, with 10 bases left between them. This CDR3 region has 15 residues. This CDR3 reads CASSLNVRGTDTQYF. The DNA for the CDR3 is TGTGCCAGCAGCTTAAACGTAAGAGGCACAGATACGCAGTATTTT.

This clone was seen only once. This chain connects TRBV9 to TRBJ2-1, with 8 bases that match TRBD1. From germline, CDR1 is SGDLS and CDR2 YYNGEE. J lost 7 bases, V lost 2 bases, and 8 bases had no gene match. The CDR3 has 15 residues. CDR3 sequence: CASSVGQGAWNEQFF. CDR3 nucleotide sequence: TGTGCCAGCAGCGTTGGGCAGGGGGCATGGAATGAGCAGTTCTTC. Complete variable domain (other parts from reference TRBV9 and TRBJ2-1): DSGVTQTPKHLITATGQRVTLRCSPRSGDLSVYWYQQSLDQGLQFLIQYYNGEERAKGNILERFSAQQFPDLHSELNLSSLELGDSALYFCASSVGQGAWNEQFFGPGTRLTVL.

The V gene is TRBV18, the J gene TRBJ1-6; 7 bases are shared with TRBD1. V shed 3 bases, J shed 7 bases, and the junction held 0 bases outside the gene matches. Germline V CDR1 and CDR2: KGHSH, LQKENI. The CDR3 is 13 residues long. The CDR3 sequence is CASSPDRNSPLHF. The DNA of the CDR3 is TGTGCCAGCTCACCGGACAGGAATTCACCCCTCCACTTT.

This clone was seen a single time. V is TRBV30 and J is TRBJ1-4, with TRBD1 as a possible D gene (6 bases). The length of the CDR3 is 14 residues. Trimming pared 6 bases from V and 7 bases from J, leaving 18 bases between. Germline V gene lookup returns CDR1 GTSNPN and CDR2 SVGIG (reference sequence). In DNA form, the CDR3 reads TGTGCCTGCCCTAGGGGGGGCTCGGGTGAAAAACTGTTTTTT. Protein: CACPRGGSGEKLFF.

CDR3 loop: CASHPSGDEQYF. As DNA, the CDR3 is TGTGCCAGCCATCCTAGCGGTGACGAGCAGTACTTC. The J gene is TRBJ2-7, the V gene TRBV7-2; 7 nucleotides agree with TRBD2. Germline V gene data show CDR1 as SGHTA and CDR2 as FQGNSA. The length of the CDR3 is 12 residues. V lost 8 bases to trimming and J lost 5 bases; unmatched junction nucleotides: 6.

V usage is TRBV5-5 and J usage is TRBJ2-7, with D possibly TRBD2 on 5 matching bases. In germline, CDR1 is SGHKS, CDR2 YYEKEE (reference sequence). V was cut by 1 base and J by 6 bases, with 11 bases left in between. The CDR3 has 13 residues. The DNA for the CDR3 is TGTGCCAGCAGCTTGTTGGTGGAGGTCGAGCAGTACTTC. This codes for CASSLLVEVEQYF.

CDR3 sequence: CASSPQGTLYGYTF. CDR3 coding DNA: TGTGCCAGCAGCCCACAGGGCACCCTCTATGGCTACACCTTC. The chain links TRBV7-9 to TRBJ1-2; tentatively, D is TRBD1 (6 bases). Germline V CDR1 and CDR2: SEHNR, FQNEAQ (reference sequence). Trimming cost V 5 bases and J 4 bases, with 14 bases left between them. The CDR3 is 14 residues long.

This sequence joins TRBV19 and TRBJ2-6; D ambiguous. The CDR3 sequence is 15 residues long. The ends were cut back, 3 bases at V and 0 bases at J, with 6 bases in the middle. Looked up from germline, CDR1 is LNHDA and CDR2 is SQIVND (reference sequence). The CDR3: CASSIDNSGANVLTF. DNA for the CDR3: TGTGCCAGTAGTATCGACAACTCTGGGGCCAACGTCCTGACTTTC.

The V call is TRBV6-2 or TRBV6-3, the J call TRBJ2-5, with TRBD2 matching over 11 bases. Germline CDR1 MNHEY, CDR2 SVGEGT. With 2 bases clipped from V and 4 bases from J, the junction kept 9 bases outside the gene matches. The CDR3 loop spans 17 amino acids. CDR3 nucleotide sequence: TGTGCCAGCAGTTACCTTCTAGCGGGGGGCGGTGGAGAGACCCAGTACTTC. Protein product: CASSYLLAGGGGETQYF.

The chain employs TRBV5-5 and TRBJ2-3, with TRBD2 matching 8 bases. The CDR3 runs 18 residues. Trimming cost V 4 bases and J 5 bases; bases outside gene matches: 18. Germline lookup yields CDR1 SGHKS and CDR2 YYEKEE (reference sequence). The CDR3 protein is CASSDWPAGASDLDTQYF. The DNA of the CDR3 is TGTGCCAGCAGCGATTGGCCAGCGGGGGCCTCGGACCTAGATACGCAGTATTTT.

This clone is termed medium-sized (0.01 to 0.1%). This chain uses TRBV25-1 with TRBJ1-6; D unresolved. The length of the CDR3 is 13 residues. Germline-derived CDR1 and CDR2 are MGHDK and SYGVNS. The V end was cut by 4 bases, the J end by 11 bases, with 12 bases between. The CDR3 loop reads CASSGSGRPPLHF. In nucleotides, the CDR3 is TGTGCCAGCAGTGGCAGCGGAAGACCACCCCTCCACTTT.

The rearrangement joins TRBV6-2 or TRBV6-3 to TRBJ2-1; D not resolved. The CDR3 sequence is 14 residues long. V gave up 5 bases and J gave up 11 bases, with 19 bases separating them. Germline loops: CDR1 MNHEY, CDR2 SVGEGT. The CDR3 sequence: CASSAQVSVGKQFF. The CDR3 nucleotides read TGTGCCAGCAGTGCTCAGGTTTCCGTCGGTAAGCAGTTCTTC.

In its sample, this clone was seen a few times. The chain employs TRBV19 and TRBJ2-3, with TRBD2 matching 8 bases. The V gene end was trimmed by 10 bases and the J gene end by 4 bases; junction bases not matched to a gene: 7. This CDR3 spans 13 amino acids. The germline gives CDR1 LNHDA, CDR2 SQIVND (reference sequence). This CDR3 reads CATARGASDTQYF. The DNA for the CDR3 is TGTGCCACCGCGCGGGGGGCCTCAGATACGCAGTATTTT.

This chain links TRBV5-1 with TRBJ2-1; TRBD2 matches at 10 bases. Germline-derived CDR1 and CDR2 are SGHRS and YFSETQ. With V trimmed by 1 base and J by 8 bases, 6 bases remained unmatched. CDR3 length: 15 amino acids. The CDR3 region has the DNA TGCGCCAGCAGCTTGCAAGCGGGGGGGCCTTATGAGCAGTTCTTC. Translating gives CASSLQAGGPYEQFF.

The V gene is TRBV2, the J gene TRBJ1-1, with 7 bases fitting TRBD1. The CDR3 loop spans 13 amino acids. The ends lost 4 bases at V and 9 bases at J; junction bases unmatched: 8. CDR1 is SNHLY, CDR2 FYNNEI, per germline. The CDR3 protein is CASSAEGAWKAFF. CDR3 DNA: TGTGCCAGCAGTGCGGAGGGGGCCTGGAAAGCTTTCTTT.

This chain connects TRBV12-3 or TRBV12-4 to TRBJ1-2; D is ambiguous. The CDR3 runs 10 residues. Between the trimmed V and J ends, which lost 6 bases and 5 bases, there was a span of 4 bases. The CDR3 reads CASRRYGYTF. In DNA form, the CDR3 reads TGTGCCAGCAGGCGTTATGGCTACACCTTC.